A selection of T cell receptor beta chains follows, all from one sample in a study of T cell responses to AZD1222 COVID-19 vaccine. Profiled with immunoSEQ multiplex PCR; TCRdb holds only in-frame clones, not every one. Of 77,000 or so clones detected, less than 95% appear once; the ten largest clones hold more than 25%. Sequencing was performed on peripheral blood, taken 28 days after the second AZD1222 dose. Receptors originate from an adult who received the AZD1222 COVID-19 vaccine. CDR3s leave out the opening cysteine and the closing phenylalanine or tryptophan. Each record gives: J gene, V gene, CDR3 length, CDR3 protein.

>TRBJ1-1|TRBV4-2|13
ASSQDQGTNTEAF
>TRBJ2-3|TRBV6-6|12
ASRDHRGTDTQY
>TRBJ1-5|TRBV12-3/TRBV12-4|11
ASSADRGQPQH
>TRBJ1-2|TRBV19|11
ASSPTNTYGYT
>TRBJ2-2|TRBV23-1|14
ASSQWSGQNTGELF
>TRBJ2-1|TRBV5-1|15
ASSYSGTSGSYNEQF
>TRBJ2-1|TRBV29-1|12
SVEYPSSYNEQF
>TRBJ2-2|TRBV7-7|13
AIARREKVTGELF
>TRBJ2-3|TRBV6-2/TRBV6-3|13
ASSSLREITDTQY
>TRBJ1-6|TRBV27|10
AGRGYNSPLH
>TRBJ1-1|TRBV6-6|12
ASSRGPMNTEAF
>TRBJ2-3|TRBV11-2|12
ASRLGGLGDTQY
>TRBJ1-4|TRBV6-5|11
ASTPSLNEKLF
>TRBJ1-2|TRBV2|12
ASSAGQYNYGYT
>TRBJ2-3|TRBV2|12
ASNKGYMTDTQY
>TRBJ2-7|TRBV5-1|13
ASSLLGPTSYEQY
>TRBJ1-6|TRBV11-3|12
ASSFRDRDSPLH
>TRBJ1-3|TRBV30|10
AWSRAGNTIY
>TRBJ1-1|TRBV7-9|12
ASSLGRGGLEAF
>TRBJ2-2|TRBV3-1/TRBV3-2|13
ASSRTSASTGELF
>TRBJ2-7|TRBV6-5|13
ASSYSNTPSYEQY